These T cell receptor beta chains were read from a single sample in a study of blood T cell repertoires in COVID-19. Sequencing used immunoSEQ multiplex PCR; TCRdb keeps in-frame clones, though not all of them. The sample shows under 300,000 clones, approximately 83% of them seen only once. The sequencing sample was made of peripheral blood. The source is a human donor in a cohort sampled during active COVID-19. Both conserved end residues are part of each CDR3. The D gene is left open where the match is weak. Where a row states a size, it is once, few, many or the class of an expanded clone; other rows omit it.

D: -; V: TRBV11-2; J: TRBJ1-1; size: -; CDR3: CASSLGRTEAFF; DNA: TGTGCCAGCAGCTTAGGTCGTACTGAAGCTTTCTTT
D: TRBD2; V: TRBV7-3; J: TRBJ2-2; size: -; CDR3: CASSPSGGGTGELFF; DNA: TGTGCCAGCAGCCCCTCGGGGGGAGGGACCGGGGAGCTGTTTTTT
D: -; V: TRBV19; J: TRBJ1-2; size: -; CDR3: CASTPTTELYGYTF; DNA: TGTGCCAGTACTCCAACGACAGAACTCTATGGCTACACCTTC
D: TRBD2; V: TRBV30; J: TRBJ2-7; size: -; CDR3: CAWSLPGLGPYEQYF; DNA: TGTGCCTGGAGTTTACCGGGACTAGGCCCCTACGAGCAGTACTTC
D: TRBD1; V: TRBV18; J: TRBJ2-7; size: -; CDR3: CASSPPGTGNEQYF; DNA: TGTGCCAGCTCACCACCGGGGACAGGCAACGAGCAGTACTTC
D: TRBD2; V: TRBV7-9; J: TRBJ2-1; size: -; CDR3: CASSFQAGGPYNEQFF; DNA: TGTGCCAGCAGCTTCCAAGCGGGAGGTCCCTACAATGAGCAGTTCTTC
D: -; V: TRBV18; J: TRBJ2-6; size: once; CDR3: CASSPGAVSGANVLTF; DNA: TGTGCCAGCTCACCAGGGGCGGTCTCTGGGGCCAACGTCCTGACTTTC
D: -; V: TRBV18; J: TRBJ2-1; size: -; CDR3: CASSFTAGTYNEQFF; DNA: TGTGCCAGCTCATTTACCGCGGGGACCTACAATGAGCAGTTCTTC
D: -; V: TRBV25-1; J: TRBJ1-5; size: -; CDR3: CASSERGFQPQHF; DNA: TGTGCCAGCAGTGAAAGGGGTTTTCAGCCCCAGCATTTT
D: -; V: TRBV7-9; J: TRBJ2-1; size: -; CDR3: CASSAGLTFSYNEQFF; DNA: TGTGCCAGCAGCGCTGGACTGACCTTCTCCTACAATGAGCAGTTCTTC
D: -; V: TRBV7-2; J: TRBJ1-5; size: -; CDR3: CASSLGLRSNQPQHF; DNA: TGTGCCAGCAGCTTAGGTCTCAGATCCAATCAGCCCCAGCATTTT
D: TRBD1; V: TRBV5-4; J: TRBJ2-2; size: -; CDR3: CASSDAGTGNTGELFF; DNA: TGTGCCAGCAGCGACGCCGGGACAGGGAACACCGGGGAGCTGTTTTTT
D: -; V: TRBV12-3/TRBV12-4; J: TRBJ2-7; size: once; CDR3: CASSTGTYEQYF; DNA: TGTGCCAGCAGTACCGGGACCTACGAGCAGTACTTC
D: TRBD2; V: TRBV15; J: TRBJ2-7; size: -; CDR3: CATSSTRGGGPYEQYF; DNA: TGTGCCACCAGCAGTACCCGGGGGGGTGGACCCTACGAGCAGTACTTC
D: TRBD2; V: TRBV7-2; J: TRBJ2-7; size: -; CDR3: CASSPSGTTSYEQYF; DNA: TGTGCCAGCAGCCCCTCCGGGACTACTTCCTACGAGCAGTACTTC
D: -; V: TRBV5-1; J: TRBJ2-1; size: -; CDR3: CASSPLPTAGYNEQFF; DNA: TGCGCCAGCAGCCCTCTCCCGACCGCCGGGTACAATGAGCAGTTCTTC
D: TRBD2; V: TRBV5-1; J: TRBJ2-3; size: -; CDR3: CASSLSSGGPDTQYF; DNA: TGCGCCAGCAGCCTATCCAGCGGGGGCCCAGATACGCAGTATTTT
D: TRBD1; V: TRBV18; J: TRBJ2-7; size: -; CDR3: CASSFRQGTSYEQYF; DNA: TGTGCCAGCTCATTCAGACAGGGGACCTCCTACGAGCAGTACTTC
D: TRBD1; V: TRBV6-6; J: TRBJ2-7; size: -; CDR3: CASSRKGDRGSSYEQYF; DNA: TGTGCCAGCAGTCGGAAGGGGGACAGGGGGAGCTCCTACGAGCAGTACTTC
D: TRBD2; V: TRBV2; J: TRBJ2-7; size: few; CDR3: CASSDGGGPYEQYF; DNA: TGTGCCAGCAGTGACGGGGGAGGGCCCTACGAGCAGTACTTC
D: -; V: TRBV11-3; J: TRBJ2-1; size: -; CDR3: CASSQDGLGEQFF; DNA: TGTGCCAGCAGCCAGGACGGACTCGGGGAGCAGTTCTTC
D: -; V: TRBV2; J: TRBJ2-6; size: -; CDR3: CASSFSRGKGEGSGANVLTF; DNA: TGTGCCAGCAGTTTTTCCCGGGGGAAGGGAGAGGGCTCTGGGGCCAACGTCCTGACTTTC
D: TRBD2; V: TRBV3-1/TRBV3-2; J: TRBJ2-3; size: -; CDR3: CASSQGLAGANTQYF; DNA: TGTGCCAGCAGCCAAGGACTAGCGGGAGCGAATACGCAGTATTTT
D: -; V: TRBV2; J: TRBJ1-1; size: -; CDR3: CASSERRVGVAEAFF; DNA: TGTGCCAGCAGTGAACGCAGGGTTGGAGTCGCTGAAGCTTTCTTT
D: -; V: TRBV6-2/TRBV6-3; J: TRBJ2-1; size: -; CDR3: CASSRQHSSYNEQFF; DNA: TGTGCCAGCAGTAGACAGCACAGCTCCTACAATGAGCAGTTCTTC
D: TRBD1; V: TRBV4-3; J: TRBJ1-6; size: few; CDR3: CASSPWDRGAAPLHF; DNA: TGCGCCAGCAGCCCCTGGGACAGGGGTGCGGCACCCCTCCACTTT
D: -; V: TRBV6-6; J: TRBJ2-5; size: -; CDR3: CASNREETQYF; DNA: TGTGCCAGCAACCGAGAAGAGACCCAGTACTTC
D: -; V: TRBV6-2/TRBV6-3; J: TRBJ2-5; size: -; CDR3: CASSYAGLSQETQYF; DNA: TGTGCCAGCAGTTACGCCGGACTATCCCAAGAGACCCAGTACTTC
D: -; V: TRBV5-1; J: TRBJ1-1; size: -; CDR3: CASSLDQGNTEAFF; DNA: TGCGCCAGCAGCTTGGACCAGGGAAACACTGAAGCTTTCTTT
D: -; V: TRBV6-2/TRBV6-3; J: TRBJ1-3; size: -; CDR3: CASSFPGTASGNTIYF; DNA: TGTGCCAGCAGTTTTCCCGGGACTGCTTCTGGAAACACCATATATTTT